This TCR beta chain was sequenced in a study of OX40 agonist ivuxolimab in advanced cancers. The study in broad terms: Ivuxolimab was a fully human IgG2 agonistic monoclonal antibody targeting the costimulatory receptor OX40 (CD134). Intravenous ivuxolimab was administered to patients every 2 weeks at six dose levels: 0.01, 0.1, 0.3, 1.5, 3 and 10 mg/kg. Of the 50 or so patients in dose escalation, approximately 20 had hepatocellular carcinoma, roughly 15 had melanoma, 9 had renal cell carcinoma and 9 had head and neck cancer. The dose-escalation cohort was 82.7% male with a mean age of around 64 years, ranging from roughly 20 to 80. Patients were allowed to have had prior anti-PD-1, anti-PD-L1 or anti-CTLA-4 therapy, and roughly two fifths of the dose-escalation patients had been treated with checkpoint inhibitors. Partial responses occurred in three dose-escalation patients: two with cutaneous melanoma and one with hepatocellular carcinoma. Peripheral TCRbeta sequencing aimed to test whether ivuxolimab altered TCR sequence diversity and caused clonal T-cell expansion. The paper describes the monotherapy dose-escalation part (N = 52 patients) of the phase I trial of ivuxolimab. The research as a whole found: Low levels of normalized T-cell clonal expansion were also seen in some patients who did not respond. Clonal expansion of both CD4+ and CD8+ blood T cells was observed from baseline to week 6 at doses 0.1 to 3.0 mg/kg. In partial responders in the 0.1-3.0 mg/kg groups, normalized peripheral clonal expansion was found to be among the lowest, especially among CD8+ T cells. Which antigens the clonally expanded peripheral T cells were specific for was not determined. After ivuxolimab, expanded clones were on average more numerous among CD8+ T cells than among CD4+ T cells.

To sequence the TCRbeta CDR3 region, genomic DNA was isolated from the sorted cells. TCRbeta CDR3 regions were sequenced using the immunoSEQ Assay. TCRdb's version of the immuneACCESS table is confined to in-frame rearrangements and falls short of the full clone set. An unresolved V gene accounts for under half of the shortfall where checked; the remainder is of unknown origin. For this sample the table gives about 79,000 clones, of which around 90% were detected only once. The ten biggest clones cover about 0.3% of the sample. As encoded in the germline V gene (reference sequence), CDR1 is MNHEY while CDR2 is SMNVEV. From its cysteine to its phenylalanine, the CDR3 spans 12 amino acids. The retained sequence is limited to the CDR3, 36 bases, with the frame set at the first base. The trim is 4 bases for V and 1 base for J, with a gap of 4 bases between the germline ends. Patients with autoimmune disease history or receiving systemic immunosuppression were excluded from the trial. Peripheral blood for TCR sequencing was drawn from every dose cohort at baseline, at cycle 4 day 1 and at cycle 7 day 1. The samples were taken from a phase I, first-in-human, multicenter, open-label dose-escalation trial of ivuxolimab. Adults with locally advanced or metastatic melanoma, renal cell carcinoma, hepatocellular carcinoma or head and neck squamous cell carcinoma were enrolled in the trial. CD4+ and CD8+ T cells were sorted separately from peripheral blood before TCR sequencing.

As for this clone: No antigen is known for it. Per-nucleotide qualities are absent, and no much larger clonotype sits a single base away.

This sequence uses TRBV27 and TRBJ1-1, with no confidently assigned D gene. The sequence derives from an adult with an advanced solid tumor such as melanoma, head and neck, liver or kidney cancer. This specimen was CD4+ or CD8+ T cells sorted from blood, taken in a trial of the OX40 agonist ivuxolimab. The CDR3 region reads CASSSGNTEAFF. The DNA is TGTGCCAGCAGTTCGGGGAACACTGAAGCTTTCTTT.